This TCR beta chain was captured by sequencing in a study of blood T cell repertoires in COVID-19. Turning to the study itself: Sources were T cells, B-cell-depleted T cells, or PBMCs; the material itself was cDNA or gDNA.

Produced via immunoSEQ multiplex PCR; TCRdb's table is partial and in-frame only. The sample includes 300,000 or so clones, 90% seen only once; the top ten take roughly 2.6%. Trimming shortened V by 2 bases and J by 2 bases, and 7 bases separated the two germline ends. There are 15 residues in the CDR3. CDR1 and CDR2 from the germline V gene are LGHNA and YNFKEQ. The sequence was collected from a man in his 60s who had recovered from COVID-19. The chain is built from TRBV4-2 and TRBJ2-6; the D is unclear. The sample consisted of PBMCs or T cells enriched from blood (not recorded which). CDR3 residues: CASSQYTTGANVLTF. CDR3 in DNA: TGTGCCAGCAGCCAATACACTACTGGGGCCAACGTCCTGACTTTC.